Below, 9 T cell receptor beta chains from the same sample are listed, as sequenced in a study of CD8 T cells in Susac syndrome. cDNA came from about 0.51 to 1 ug RNA primed by random hexamers. TCRdb itself ran the immunoSEQ multiplex PCR reads through MiXCR, one entry per CDR3 protein. In the table there are about 150,000 distinct CDR3 sequences, just over 90% of which are singletons. The specimen sequenced was CD4+ T cells from PBMCs. The receptors here all came from a human donor in good health.

This clonotype was detected a few times. The CDR3 DNA sequence: TGCAGCGTTGAAGTTGGCCCGAACACTGAAGCTTTCTTT. It translates to CSVEVGPNTEAFF. The rearrangement uses TRBV29-1 and TRBJ1-1; D is unresolved. Between the trimmed V and J ends, which lost 1 base and 1 base, there was a span of 7 bases. The germline V gene has CDR1 SQVTM and CDR2 ANQGSEA. There are 13 residues in the CDR3.

The DNA for the CDR3 is TGTGCCAGCAGCTTAGTTCGGGCTAGGACTGAAGCTTTCTTT. It specifies CASSLVRARTEAFF. The chain employs TRBV7-8 and TRBJ1-1; D is unclear. The CDR3 is made up of 14 amino acids. Between the trimmed V and J ends, which lost 1 base and 5 bases, there was a span of 11 bases. Germline V gene sequence: CDR1 SGHVS, CDR2 FQNEAQ.

About this clonotype itself: The junction differs from germline at one of its ends, possibly a read error. The rearrangement joins TRBV7-9 to TRBJ2-3; D tentatively reads TRBD1 or TRBD2 (5 bases each). The germline V gene encodes CDR1 SEHNR and CDR2 FQNEAQ (reference sequence). The CDR3 extends over 14 amino acids. The CDR3 protein is CASTEGLSTDTQCF. Here the CDR3 DNA reads TGTGCCAGCACCGAGGGGCTTTCCACAGATACGCAGTGTTTT.

This chain joins TRBV6-2 or TRBV6-3 and TRBJ2-5; D gene unclear. CDR1 and CDR2 from the germline V gene are MNHEY and SVGEGT. The CDR3 runs 12 residues. Trimming took off 6 bases at V and 2 bases at J, with 7 bases between the two ends. In DNA, the CDR3 is TGTGCCAGCAGGGAATCGCAAGAGACCCAGTACTTC. It codes for CASRESQETQYF.

The chain recombines TRBV15 with TRBJ1-1; 8 positions agree with TRBD1. The germline V gene has CDR1 LNHNV and CDR2 YYDKDF (reference sequence). V was clipped by 3 bases and J by 1 base; unmatched bases: 10. The CDR3 has 17 residues. CDR3 DNA sequence: TGTGCCACCAGCAGTCCCCCGGGCAGGGGGCCGAACACTGAAGCTTTCTTT. It encodes CATSSPPGRGPNTEAFF. The full variable domain, completed using reference TRBV15 and TRBJ1-1, is DAMVIQNPRYQVTQFGKPVTLSCSQTLNHNVMYWYQQKSSQAPKLLFHYYDKDFNNEADTPDNFQSRRPNTSFCFLDIRSPGLGDTAMYLCATSSPPGRGPNTEAFFGQGTRLTVV.

This clonotype was counted only a few times. The J gene is TRBJ2-1, the V gene TRBV5-6; D not certain. Looked up from germline, CDR1 is SGHDT and CDR2 is YYEEEE. Trimming stripped 0 bases from V and 0 bases from J, with 7 bases between. CDR3 length equals 15 residues. The CDR3 DNA reads as TGTGCCAGCAGCTTGGCCAGCCGCTCCTACAATGAGCAGTTCTTC. It specifies CASSLASRSYNEQFF.

The rearrangement links TRBV6-6 to TRBJ2-1; a weak D match, TRBD2 (5 bases). V was pared by 6 bases and J by 4 bases, with 13 bases between. There are 14 residues in the CDR3. Germline V gene sequence: CDR1 MNHNY, CDR2 SVGAGI (reference sequence). The CDR3 DNA sequence: TGTGCCAGCAGACGGGATTTAACATACAATGAGCAGTTCTTC. It codes for CASRRDLTYNEQFF.

The rearrangement uses TRBV29-1 and TRBJ2-5, with TRBD2 as a possible D gene (6 bases). The V end lost 4 bases, the J end lost 2 bases, and 23 bases lay between the germline ends. CDR1 and CDR2 (germline): SQVTM, ANQGSEA. The CDR3 extends over 17 amino acids. The CDR3 region is CSVVGTYGGVSQETQYF. CDR3 DNA sequence: TGCAGCGTTGTGGGTACTTATGGAGGGGTGAGTCAAGAGACCCAGTACTTC.

This chain uses TRBV7-8 with TRBJ1-3, with 8 nucleotides matching TRBD1. The length of the CDR3 is 16 residues. In germline, CDR1 is SGHVS, CDR2 FQNEAQ. With 2 bases clipped from V and 4 bases from J, the junction kept 7 bases outside the gene matches. The CDR3 loop is CASSLHGTGGGNTIYF. The CDR3 coding sequence is TGTGCCAGCAGCTTACACGGGACAGGCGGCGGAAACACCATATATTTT.